This T cell receptor (beta chain) was observed in a study of T cells in Graves' hyperthyroidism and ophthalmopathy. At least ten counts were recorded for this clonotype. RNA transcripts served as the template for amplifying TCR beta CDR3 regions. Initially, a first-round RT-PCR of the TCR CDR3 employed the HTBI primer set. MiXCR, run by TCRdb on the multiplex PCR reads, gives a single entry per CDR3 protein. Here the sample spans hundreds of thousands of distinct CDR3 sequences, 13% being singletons. This CDR3 spans 13 amino acids. Trimming stripped 8 bases from V and 6 bases from J, with 13 bases between. CDR1 LGHDT and CDR2 YNNKEL come from the germline V gene (reference sequence).

The J gene is TRBJ2-2, the V gene TRBV3-1; D may be TRBD2 (6 bases). This sequence was found in a woman aged 18-30 years with Graves' hyperthyroidism. What was sequenced was blood. This CDR3 reads CASRGLRSGELFF. For the CDR3, the DNA is TGTGCCAGCCGTGGACTACGGTCCGGGGAGCTGTTTTTT.